These 7 T cell receptor beta chains were sequenced from one sample in a study of blood T cell repertoires in COVID-19. This table comes from immunoSEQ multiplex PCR, and its TCRdb copy is limited to in-frame clones, with some not included. Of about 59,000 clones listed, 70% to 85% are singletons. Sequencing was performed on peripheral blood. These receptor sequences come from a man aged 80 or over with acute or convalescent COVID-19.

This clone has just one count. V is TRBV25-1 and J is TRBJ1-6; tentatively, D is TRBD1 (6 bases). Germline CDR1 MGHDK, CDR2 SYGVNS. The V gene lost 6 bases and the J gene lost 6 bases, with 18 bases spanning the gap. CDR3 length equals 16 residues. For the CDR3, the DNA is TGTGCCAGCAGGAGGACAGACCTAAAACCTAATTCACCCCTCCACTTT. Translated: CASRRTDLKPNSPLHF. Supplemented by reference TRBV25-1 and TRBJ1-6, the full variable domain reads EADIYQTPRYLVIGTGKKITLECSQTMGHDKMYWYQQDPGMELHLIHYSYGVNSTEKGDLSSESTVSRIRTEHFPLTLESARPSHTSQYLCASRRTDLKPNSPLHFGNGTRLTVT.

The rearrangement uses TRBV9 and TRBJ1-1, with D perhaps TRBD1 (5 bases). Trimming took 4 bases from V and 13 from J, leaving 29 bases between them. CDR3 length equals 16 residues. CDR1 and CDR2 (germline): SGDLS, YYNGEE. The CDR3 region is CASSTRRGDPVKSDFF. Written as DNA, the CDR3 is TGTGCCAGCAGCACGAGGAGGGGAGACCCCGTTAAAAGTGATTTCTTT. The full variable domain, completed using reference TRBV9 and TRBJ1-1, is DSGVTQTPKHLITATGQRVTLRCSPRSGDLSVYWYQQSLDQGLQFLIQYYNGEERAKGNILERFSAQQFPDLHSELNLSSLELGDSALYFCASSTRRGDPVKSDFFGQGTRLTVV.

This chain joins TRBV5-1 and TRBJ2-7; 10 bases are shared with TRBD1. This CDR3 is built from 15 residues. The ends lost 0 bases at V and 3 bases at J; junction bases unmatched: 3. CDR1 SGHRS and CDR2 YFSETQ come from the germline V gene. This CDR3 reads CASSLAGTGVYEQYF. In nucleotides, the CDR3 is TGCGCCAGCAGCTTGGCCGGGACAGGGGTCTACGAGCAGTACTTC.

This rearrangement joins TRBV24-1 to TRBJ2-5; 8 nucleotides match TRBD2. V lost 6 bases, J lost 1 base, and 6 bases stayed unmatched. The CDR3 spans 15 residues. The germline gives CDR1 KGHDR, CDR2 SFDVKD. CDR3 region: CATSRGGTSQETQYF. The CDR3 DNA reads TGTGCCACCAGTCGGGGGGGAACCAGCCAAGAGACCCAGTACTTC.

This clone was observed a few times. The chain couples TRBV5-1 to TRBJ1-3; D ambiguous. Germline V gives CDR1 SGHRS, CDR2 YFSETQ. CDR3 size: 15 residues. V lost 0 bases and J lost 4, with 11 bases in between. In nucleotides, the CDR3 is TGCGCCAGCAGCTTGGCGGGTTCGGGAGGAAACACCATATATTTT. Amino acid sequence: CASSLAGSGGNTIYF.

This clone showed up just once. The rearrangement uses TRBV4-2 and TRBJ2-5; 7 nucleotides agree with TRBD2. The CDR3 has 12 amino acids. CDR1 and CDR2 (germline): LGHNA, YNFKEQ. The junction had 7 bases not matched to a gene; V was cut back by 3 bases and J by 12 bases. The chain's CDR3 is CASSQGTGGKYF. In nucleotides, the CDR3 is TGTGCCAGCAGCCAGGGGACGGGGGGAAAGTACTTC.

The chain is built from TRBV4-2 and TRBJ2-2; TRBD2 is a possible D gene (5 bases). The CDR3 is 15 residues long. Germline V gives CDR1 LGHNA, CDR2 YNFKEQ. The V and J ends lost 3 bases and 5 bases respectively, with 13 bases between them. The CDR3 region is CASSQNPLATGELFF. For the CDR3, the DNA is TGTGCCAGCAGCCAGAACCCTTTAGCGACCGGGGAGCTGTTTTTT.